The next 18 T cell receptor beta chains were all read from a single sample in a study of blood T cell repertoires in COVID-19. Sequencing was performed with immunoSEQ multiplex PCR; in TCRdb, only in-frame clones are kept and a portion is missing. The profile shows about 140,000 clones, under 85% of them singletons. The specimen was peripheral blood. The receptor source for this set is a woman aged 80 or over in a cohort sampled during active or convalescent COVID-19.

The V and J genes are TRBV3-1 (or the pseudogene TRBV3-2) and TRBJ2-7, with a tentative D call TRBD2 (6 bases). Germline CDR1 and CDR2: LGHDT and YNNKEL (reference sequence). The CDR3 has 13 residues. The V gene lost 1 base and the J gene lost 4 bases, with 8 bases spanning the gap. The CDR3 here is CASSQGGEYEQYF. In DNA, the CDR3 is TGTGCCAGCAGCCAAGGGGGGGAGTACGAGCAGTACTTC.

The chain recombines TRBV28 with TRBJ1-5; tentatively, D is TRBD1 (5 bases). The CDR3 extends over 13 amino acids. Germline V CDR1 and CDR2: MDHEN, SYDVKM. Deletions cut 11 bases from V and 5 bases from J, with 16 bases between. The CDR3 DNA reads TGTGCCGCTAAGGGAGGGGCATATCAGCCCCAGCATTTT. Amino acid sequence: CAAKGGAYQPQHF.

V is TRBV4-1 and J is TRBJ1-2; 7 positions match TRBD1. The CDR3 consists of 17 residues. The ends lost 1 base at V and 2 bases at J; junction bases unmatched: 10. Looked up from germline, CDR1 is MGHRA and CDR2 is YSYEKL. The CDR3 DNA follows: TGCGCCAGCAGCCAAGTAGGGGGCGCAAGGAGGAACTATGGCTACACCTTC. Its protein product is CASSQVGGARRNYGYTF.

This CDR3 is CASSQQGASTEAFF. The DNA of the CDR3 is TGTGCCAGCAGCCAACAGGGGGCGAGCACTGAAGCTTTCTTT. The chain combines TRBV9 with TRBJ1-1; 9 bases line up with TRBD1. CDR1 is SGDLS and CDR2 is YYNGEE in the germline V gene. This CDR3 contains 14 residues. J gave up 4 bases and V 4 bases, and 5 bases lay outside the gene matches.

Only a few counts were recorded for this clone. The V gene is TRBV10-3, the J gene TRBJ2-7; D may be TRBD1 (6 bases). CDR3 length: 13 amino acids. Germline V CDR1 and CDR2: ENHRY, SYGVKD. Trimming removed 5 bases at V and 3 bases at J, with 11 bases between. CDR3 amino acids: CAISPGQYYEQYF. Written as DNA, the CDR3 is TGTGCCATCAGTCCGGGACAATACTACGAGCAGTACTTC.

The CDR3 here is CSASNPETDTQYF. CDR3 sequence (DNA): TGCAGTGCTAGTAATCCCGAGACAGATACGCAGTATTTT. V and J are TRBV20-1 and TRBJ2-3, with D uncertain. Germline-derived CDR1 and CDR2 are DFQATT and SNEGSKA (reference sequence). V lost 3 bases and J lost 3, with 10 bases in between. The CDR3 extends over 13 amino acids.

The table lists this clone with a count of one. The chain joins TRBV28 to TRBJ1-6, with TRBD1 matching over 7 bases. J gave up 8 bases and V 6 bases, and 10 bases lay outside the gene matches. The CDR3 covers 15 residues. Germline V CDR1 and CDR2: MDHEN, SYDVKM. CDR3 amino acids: CASSPDDRVYSPLHF. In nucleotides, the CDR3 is TGTGCCAGCAGCCCTGACGACAGGGTATATTCACCCCTCCACTTT.

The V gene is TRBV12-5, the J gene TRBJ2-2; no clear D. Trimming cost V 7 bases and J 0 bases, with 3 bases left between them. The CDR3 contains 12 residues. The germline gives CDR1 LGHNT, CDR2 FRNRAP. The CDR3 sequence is CASAANTGELFF. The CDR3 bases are TGTGCTAGTGCCGCGAACACCGGGGAGCTGTTTTTT.

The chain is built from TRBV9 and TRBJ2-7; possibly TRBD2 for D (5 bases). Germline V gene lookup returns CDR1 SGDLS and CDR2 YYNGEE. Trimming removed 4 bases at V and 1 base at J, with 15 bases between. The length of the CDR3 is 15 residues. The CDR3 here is CASSTQSGPSYEQYF. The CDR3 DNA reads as TGTGCCAGCAGCACCCAAAGCGGCCCATCCTACGAGCAGTACTTC.

Here the CDR3 reads CASSQDTGFTGNTIYF. CDR3 in DNA: TGTGCCAGCAGCCAAGATACAGGGTTCACTGGAAACACCATATATTTT. The chain recombines TRBV4-2 with TRBJ1-3; maybe TRBD1 (6 bases). This CDR3 comprises 16 residues. Germline V gene lookup returns CDR1 LGHNA and CDR2 YNFKEQ. Trimming pared 0 bases from V and 2 bases from J, leaving 11 bases between.

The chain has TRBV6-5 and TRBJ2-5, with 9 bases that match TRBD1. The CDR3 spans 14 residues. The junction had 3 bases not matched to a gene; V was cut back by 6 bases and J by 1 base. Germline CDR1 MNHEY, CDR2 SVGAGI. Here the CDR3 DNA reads TGTGCCAGCAGGGACAGGGGCCGCCAAGAGACCCAGTACTTC. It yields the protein CASRDRGRQETQYF.

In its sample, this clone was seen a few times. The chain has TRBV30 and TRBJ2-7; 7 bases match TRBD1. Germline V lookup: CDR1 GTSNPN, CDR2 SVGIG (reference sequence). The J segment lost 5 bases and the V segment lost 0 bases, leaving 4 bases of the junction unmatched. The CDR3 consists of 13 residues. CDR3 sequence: CAWSVTDRDEQYF. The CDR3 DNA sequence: TGTGCCTGGAGTGTGACCGACAGGGACGAGCAGTACTTC.

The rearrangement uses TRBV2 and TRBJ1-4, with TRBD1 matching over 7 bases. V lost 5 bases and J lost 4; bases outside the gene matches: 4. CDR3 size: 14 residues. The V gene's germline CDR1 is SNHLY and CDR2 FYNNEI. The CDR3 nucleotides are TGTGCCAGCAGTAGAGGACAGGATAATGAAAAACTGTTTTTT. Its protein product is CASSRGQDNEKLFF. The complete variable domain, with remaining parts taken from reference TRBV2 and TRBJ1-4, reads EPEVTQTPSHQVTQMGQEVILRCVPISNHLYFYWYRQILGQKVEFLVSFYNNEISEKSEIFDDQFSVERPDGSNFTLKIRSTKLEDSAMYFCASSRGQDNEKLFFGSGTQLSVL.

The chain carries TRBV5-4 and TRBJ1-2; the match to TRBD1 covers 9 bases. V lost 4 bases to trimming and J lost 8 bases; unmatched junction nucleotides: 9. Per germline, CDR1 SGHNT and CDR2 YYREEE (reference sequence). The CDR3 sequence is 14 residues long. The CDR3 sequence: CASSSDRGVDGYTF. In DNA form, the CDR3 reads TGTGCCAGCAGCAGCGACAGGGGGGTTGACGGCTACACCTTC.

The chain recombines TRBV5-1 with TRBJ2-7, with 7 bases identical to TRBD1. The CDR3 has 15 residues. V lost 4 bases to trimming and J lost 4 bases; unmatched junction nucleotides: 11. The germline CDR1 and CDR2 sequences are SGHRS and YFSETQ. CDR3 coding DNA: TGCGCCAGCAGCCCGGCCGGGACAGATTTTTACGAGCAGTACTTC. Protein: CASSPAGTDFYEQYF.

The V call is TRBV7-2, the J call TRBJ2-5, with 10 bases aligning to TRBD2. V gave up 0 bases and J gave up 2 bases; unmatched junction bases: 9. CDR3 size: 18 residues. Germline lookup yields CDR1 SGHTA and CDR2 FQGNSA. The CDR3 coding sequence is TGTGCCAGCAGCTTAGCGCTGATAGCGGGGGGCCTACAAGAGACCCAGTACTTC. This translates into CASSLALIAGGLQETQYF.

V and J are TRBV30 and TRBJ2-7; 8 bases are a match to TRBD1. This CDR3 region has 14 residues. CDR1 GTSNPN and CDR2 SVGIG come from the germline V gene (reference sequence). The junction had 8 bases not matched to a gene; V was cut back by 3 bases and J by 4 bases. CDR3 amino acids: CAWREPGQVYEQYF. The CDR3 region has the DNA TGTGCCTGGAGAGAACCGGGACAGGTTTACGAGCAGTACTTC.

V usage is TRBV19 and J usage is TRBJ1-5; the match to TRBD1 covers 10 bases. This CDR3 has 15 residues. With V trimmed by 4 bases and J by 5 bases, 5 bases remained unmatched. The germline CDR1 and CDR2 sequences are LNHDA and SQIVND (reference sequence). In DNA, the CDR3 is TGTGCCAGTAGTAGCCGGGACAGGGGTTATCAGCCCCAGCATTTT. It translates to CASSSRDRGYQPQHF.